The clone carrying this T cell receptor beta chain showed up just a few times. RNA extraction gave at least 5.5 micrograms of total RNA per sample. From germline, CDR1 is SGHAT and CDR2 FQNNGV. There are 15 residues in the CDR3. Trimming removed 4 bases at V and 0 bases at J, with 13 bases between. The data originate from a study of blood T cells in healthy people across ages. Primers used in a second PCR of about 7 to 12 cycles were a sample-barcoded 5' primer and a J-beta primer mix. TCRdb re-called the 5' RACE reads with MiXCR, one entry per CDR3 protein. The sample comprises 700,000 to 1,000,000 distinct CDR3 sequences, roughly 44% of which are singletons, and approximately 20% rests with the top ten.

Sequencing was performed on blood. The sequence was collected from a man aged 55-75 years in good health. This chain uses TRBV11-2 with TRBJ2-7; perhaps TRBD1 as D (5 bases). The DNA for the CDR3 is TGTGCCAGCAGCTCTCCCCAGGACAACTCCTACGAGCAGTACTTC. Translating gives CASSSPQDNSYEQYF.